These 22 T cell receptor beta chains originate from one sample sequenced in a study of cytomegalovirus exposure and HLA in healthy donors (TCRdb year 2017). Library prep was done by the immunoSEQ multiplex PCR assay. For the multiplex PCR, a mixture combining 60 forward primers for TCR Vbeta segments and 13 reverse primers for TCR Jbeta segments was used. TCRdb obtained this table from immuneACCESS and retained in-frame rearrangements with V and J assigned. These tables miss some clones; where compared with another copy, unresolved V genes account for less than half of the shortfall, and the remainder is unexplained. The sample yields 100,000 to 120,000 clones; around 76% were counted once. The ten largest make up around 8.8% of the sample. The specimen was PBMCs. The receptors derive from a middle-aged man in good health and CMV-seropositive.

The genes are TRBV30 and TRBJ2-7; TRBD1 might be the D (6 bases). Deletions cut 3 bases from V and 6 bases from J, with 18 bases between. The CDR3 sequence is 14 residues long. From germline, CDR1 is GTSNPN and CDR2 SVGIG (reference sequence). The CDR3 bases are TGTGCCTGGAGCTTTAACAGGGTGACGGGCGAGCAGTACTTC. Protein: CAWSFNRVTGEQYF.

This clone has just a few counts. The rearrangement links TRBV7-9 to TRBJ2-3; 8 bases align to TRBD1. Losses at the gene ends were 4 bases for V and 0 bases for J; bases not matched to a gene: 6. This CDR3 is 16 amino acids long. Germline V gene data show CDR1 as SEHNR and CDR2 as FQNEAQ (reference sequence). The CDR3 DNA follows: TGTGCCAGCAGCTCCCTTTGGACAGGGAGCACAGATACGCAGTATTTT. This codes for CASSSLWTGSTDTQYF.

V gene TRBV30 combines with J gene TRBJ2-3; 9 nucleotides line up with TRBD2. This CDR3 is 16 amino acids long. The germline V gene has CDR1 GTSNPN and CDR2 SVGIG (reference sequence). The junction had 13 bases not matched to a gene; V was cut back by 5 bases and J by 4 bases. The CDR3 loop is CAWQREVFRRADTQYF. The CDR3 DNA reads TGTGCCTGGCAGCGGGAGGTTTTCAGGCGCGCAGATACGCAGTATTTT.

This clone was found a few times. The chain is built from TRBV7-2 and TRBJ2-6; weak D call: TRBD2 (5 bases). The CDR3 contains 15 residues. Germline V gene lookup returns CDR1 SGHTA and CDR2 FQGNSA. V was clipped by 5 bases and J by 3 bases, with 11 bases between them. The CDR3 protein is CASSTTGFGANVLTF. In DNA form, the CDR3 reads TGTGCCAGCAGCACAACGGGGTTTGGGGCCAACGTCCTGACTTTC. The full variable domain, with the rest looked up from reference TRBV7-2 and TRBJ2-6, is GAGVSQSPSNKVTEKGKDVELRCDPISGHTALYWYRQSLGQGLEFLIYFQGNSAPDKSGLPSDRFSAERTGGSVSTLTIQRTQQEDSAVYLCASSTTGFGANVLTFGAGSRLTVL.

The CDR3 nucleotides read TGTGCTAGTGGTGGGTTTGGGACAGGGAACTCCTACGAGCAGTACTTC. Translated, it gives CASGGFGTGNSYEQYF. V is TRBV12-5 and J is TRBJ2-7, with 9 bases identical to TRBD1. The CDR3 consists of 16 residues. Unmatched junction bases numbered 8, after V lost 5 bases and J lost 0 bases. Germline V gives CDR1 LGHNT, CDR2 FRNRAP.

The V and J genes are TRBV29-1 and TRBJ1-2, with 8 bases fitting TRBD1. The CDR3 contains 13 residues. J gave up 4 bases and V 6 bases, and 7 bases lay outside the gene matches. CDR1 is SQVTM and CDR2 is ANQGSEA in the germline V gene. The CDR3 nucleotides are TGCAGCGTGCAGGGGGCGCAGTCCTATGGCTACACCTTC. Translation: CSVQGAQSYGYTF.

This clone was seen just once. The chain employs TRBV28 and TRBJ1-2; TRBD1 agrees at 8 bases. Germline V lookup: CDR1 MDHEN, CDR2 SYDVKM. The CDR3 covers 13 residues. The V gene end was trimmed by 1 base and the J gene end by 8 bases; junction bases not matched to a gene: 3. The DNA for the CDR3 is TGTGCCAGCAGTTTATTGGACAGGGAGGGCTACACCTTC. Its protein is CASSLLDREGYTF.

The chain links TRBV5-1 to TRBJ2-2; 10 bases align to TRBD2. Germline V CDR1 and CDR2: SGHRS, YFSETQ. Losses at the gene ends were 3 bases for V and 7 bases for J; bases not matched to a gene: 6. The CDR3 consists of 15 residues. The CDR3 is CASSYIAGGGGELFF. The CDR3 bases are TGCGCCAGCAGCTACATAGCGGGAGGTGGCGGGGAGCTGTTTTTT.

CDR3 DNA: TGTGCCAGCAGCTTACCAGGAGCCAAAAACATTCAGTACTTC. Protein product: CASSLPGAKNIQYF. The gene calls are TRBV11-2 and TRBJ2-4; D unresolved. Trimming removed 2 bases at V and 0 bases at J, with 5 bases between. Germline V gene data show CDR1 as SGHAT and CDR2 as FQNNGV. This CDR3 has 14 amino acids.

The CDR3 protein is CASSPTGQGKEKLFF. The CDR3 region has the DNA TGTGCCAGCTCACCTACGGGACAGGGGAAGGAAAAACTGTTTTTT. The J gene is TRBJ1-4, the V gene TRBV18, with 10 bases fitting TRBD1. Germline lookup yields CDR1 KGHSH and CDR2 LQKENI. Losses at the gene ends were 3 bases for V and 8 bases for J; bases not matched to a gene: 6. This CDR3 is 15 amino acids long. The full variable domain, its missing parts supplied by reference TRBV18 and TRBJ1-4, is NAGVMQNPRHLVRRRGQEARLRCSPMKGHSHVYWYRQLPEEGLKFMVYLQKENIIDESGMPKERFSAEFPKEGPSILRIQQVVRGDSAAYFCASSPTGQGKEKLFFGSGTQLSVL.

The CDR3 bases are TGTGCCAGCAGCTTTACAGGGGGCTCCTGGGGCACTGAAGCTTTCTTT. Its translation is CASSFTGGSWGTEAFF. J is TRBJ1-1 and V is TRBV5-8; 9 bases align to TRBD1. Trimming took 2 bases from V and 4 from J; bases not matched to a gene: 9. The CDR3 covers 16 residues. The V gene's germline CDR1 is SGHTS and CDR2 YDEGEE.

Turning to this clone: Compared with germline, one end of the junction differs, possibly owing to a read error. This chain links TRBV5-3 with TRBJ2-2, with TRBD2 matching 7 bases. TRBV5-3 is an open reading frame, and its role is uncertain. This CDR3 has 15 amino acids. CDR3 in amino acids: CASSFAGVGTGELFF. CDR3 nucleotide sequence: TGTGCCAGCAGCTTTGCGGGAGTTGGCACCGGGGAGCTGTTTTTT.

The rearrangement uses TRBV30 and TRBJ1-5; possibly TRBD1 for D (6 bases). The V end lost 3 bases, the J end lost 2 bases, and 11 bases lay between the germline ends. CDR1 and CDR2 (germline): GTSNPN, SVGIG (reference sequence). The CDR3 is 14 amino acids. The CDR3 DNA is TGTGCCTGGAGAGCAGGGGCTGGCAATCAGCCCCAGCATTTT. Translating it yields CAWRAGAGNQPQHF. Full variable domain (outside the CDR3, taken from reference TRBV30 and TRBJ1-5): SQTIHQWPATLVQPVGSPLSLECTVEGTSNPNLYWYRQAAGRGLQLLFYSVGIGQISSEVPQNLSASRPQDRQFILSSKKLLLSDSGFYLCAWRAGAGNQPQHFGDGTRLSIL.

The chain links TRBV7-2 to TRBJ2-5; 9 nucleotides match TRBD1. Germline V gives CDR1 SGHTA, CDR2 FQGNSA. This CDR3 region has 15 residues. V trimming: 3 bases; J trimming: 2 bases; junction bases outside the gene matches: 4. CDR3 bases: TGTGCCAGCAGCTTCTTGGGACAGGGTCAAGAGACCCAGTACTTC. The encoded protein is CASSFLGQGQETQYF. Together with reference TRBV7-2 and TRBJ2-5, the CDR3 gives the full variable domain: GAGVSQSPSNKVTEKGKDVELRCDPISGHTALYWYRQSLGQGLEFLIYFQGNSAPDKSGLPSDRFSAERTGGSVSTLTIQRTQQEDSAVYLCASSFLGQGQETQYFGPGTRLLVL.

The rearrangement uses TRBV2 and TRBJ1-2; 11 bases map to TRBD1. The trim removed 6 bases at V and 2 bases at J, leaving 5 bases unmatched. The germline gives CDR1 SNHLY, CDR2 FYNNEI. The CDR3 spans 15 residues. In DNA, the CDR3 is TGTGCCAGCAGCCCTAGGACAGGGGGCAACTATGGCTACACCTTC. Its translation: CASSPRTGGNYGYTF.

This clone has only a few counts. DNA for the CDR3: TGCGCCAGCAGCTTGGTTCCAGGGTACGGCGGGGAGCTGTTTTTT. This gives the protein CASSLVPGYGGELFF. The chain employs TRBV5-1 and TRBJ2-2; tentative D call: TRBD1 (5 bases). Deletions cut 0 bases from V and 7 bases from J, with 13 bases between. Germline lookup yields CDR1 SGHRS and CDR2 YFSETQ. This CDR3 contains 15 residues.

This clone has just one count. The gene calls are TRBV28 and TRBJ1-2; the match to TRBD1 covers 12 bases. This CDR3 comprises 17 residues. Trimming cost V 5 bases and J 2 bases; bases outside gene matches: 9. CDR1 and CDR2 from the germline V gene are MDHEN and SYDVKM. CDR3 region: CASSPLPGQGANYGYTF. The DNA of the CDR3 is TGTGCCAGCAGTCCTCTCCCGGGACAGGGGGCAAACTATGGCTACACCTTC.

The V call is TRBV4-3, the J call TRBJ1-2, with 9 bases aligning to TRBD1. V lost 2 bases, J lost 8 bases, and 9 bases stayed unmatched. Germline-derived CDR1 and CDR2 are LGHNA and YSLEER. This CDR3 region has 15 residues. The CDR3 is CASSQQGQGLWGYTF. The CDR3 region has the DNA TGCGCCAGCAGCCAACAGGGACAGGGACTGTGGGGCTACACCTTC.

The CDR3 sequence: CASSQGPGGVYEQYF. The CDR3 DNA sequence: TGTGCCAGCAGCCAAGGACCAGGAGGGGTCTACGAGCAGTACTTC. The chain joins TRBV4-2 to TRBJ2-7; possibly TRBD2 for D (6 bases). The CDR3 covers 15 residues. The ends were cut back, 1 base at V and 3 bases at J, with 13 bases in the middle. CDR1 is LGHNA, CDR2 YNFKEQ, per germline.

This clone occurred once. The CDR3 DNA sequence: TGTGCCAGCATTGGCGGTAGCACAGATACGCAGTATTTT. It encodes CASIGGSTDTQYF. The genes are TRBV6-5 and TRBJ2-3; the D is unclear. CDR1 and CDR2 (germline): MNHEY, SVGAGI. The CDR3 extends over 13 amino acids. Trimming shortened V by 7 bases and J by 0 bases, and 8 bases separated the two germline ends.

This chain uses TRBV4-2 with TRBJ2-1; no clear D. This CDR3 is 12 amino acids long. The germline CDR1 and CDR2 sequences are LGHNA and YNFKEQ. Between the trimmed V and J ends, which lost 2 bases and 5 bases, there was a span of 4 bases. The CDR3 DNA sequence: TGTGCCAGCAGCCAACAGAACAATGAGCAGTTCTTC. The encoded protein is CASSQQNNEQFF.

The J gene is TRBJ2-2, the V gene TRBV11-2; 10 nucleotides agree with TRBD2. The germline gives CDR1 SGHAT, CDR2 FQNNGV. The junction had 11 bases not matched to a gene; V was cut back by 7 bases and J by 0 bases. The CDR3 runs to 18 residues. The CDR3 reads CASTSGLAALANTGELFF. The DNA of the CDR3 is TGTGCCAGCACCAGCGGACTAGCGGCACTAGCGAACACCGGGGAGCTGTTTTTT.